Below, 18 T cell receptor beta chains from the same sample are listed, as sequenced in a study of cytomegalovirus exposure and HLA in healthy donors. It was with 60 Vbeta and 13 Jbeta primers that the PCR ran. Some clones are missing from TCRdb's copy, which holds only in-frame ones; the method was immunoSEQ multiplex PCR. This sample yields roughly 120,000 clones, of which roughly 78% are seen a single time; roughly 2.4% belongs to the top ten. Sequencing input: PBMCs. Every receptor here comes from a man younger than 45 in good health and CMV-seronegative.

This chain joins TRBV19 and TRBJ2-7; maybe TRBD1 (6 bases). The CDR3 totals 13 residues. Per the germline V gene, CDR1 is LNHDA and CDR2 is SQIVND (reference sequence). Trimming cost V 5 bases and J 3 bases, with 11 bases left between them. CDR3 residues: CASSVTGFYEQYF. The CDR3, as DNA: TGTGCCAGTAGTGTTACAGGGTTCTACGAGCAGTACTTC.

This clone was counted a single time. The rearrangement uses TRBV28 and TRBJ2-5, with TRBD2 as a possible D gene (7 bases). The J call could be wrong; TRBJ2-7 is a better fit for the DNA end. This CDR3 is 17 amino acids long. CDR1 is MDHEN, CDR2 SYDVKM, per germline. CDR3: CASTRGGAGSGAYEQYF. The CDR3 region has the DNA TGTGCCAGCACGAGGGGGGGAGCAGGGAGCGGAGCCTACGAGCAGTACTTC.

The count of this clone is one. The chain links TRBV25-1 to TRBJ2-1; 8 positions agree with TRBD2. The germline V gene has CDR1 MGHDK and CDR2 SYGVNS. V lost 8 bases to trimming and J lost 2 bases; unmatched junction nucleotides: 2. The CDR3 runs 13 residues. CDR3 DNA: TGTGCCAGCGGAGCGGGAGCCTACAATGAGCAGTTCTTC. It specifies CASGAGAYNEQFF.

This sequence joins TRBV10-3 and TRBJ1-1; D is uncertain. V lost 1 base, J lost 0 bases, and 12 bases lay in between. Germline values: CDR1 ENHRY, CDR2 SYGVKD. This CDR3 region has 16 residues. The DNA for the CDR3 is TGTGCCATCAGTGAGTTGACACAGAACATGAACACTGAAGCTTTCTTT. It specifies CAISELTQNMNTEAFF.

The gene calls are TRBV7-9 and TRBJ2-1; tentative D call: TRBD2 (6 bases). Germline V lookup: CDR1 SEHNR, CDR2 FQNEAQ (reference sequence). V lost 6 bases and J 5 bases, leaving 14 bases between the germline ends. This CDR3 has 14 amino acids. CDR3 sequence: CASSSPGGHNEQFF. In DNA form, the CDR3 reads TGTGCCAGCAGTTCCCCCGGGGGTCACAATGAGCAGTTCTTC.

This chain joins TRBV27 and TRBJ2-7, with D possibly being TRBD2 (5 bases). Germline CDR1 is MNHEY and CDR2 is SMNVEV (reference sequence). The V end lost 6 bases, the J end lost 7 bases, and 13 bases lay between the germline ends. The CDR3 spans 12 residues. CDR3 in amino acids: CASREFEGEQYF. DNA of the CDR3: TGTGCCAGCAGGGAGTTTGAGGGTGAGCAGTACTTC.

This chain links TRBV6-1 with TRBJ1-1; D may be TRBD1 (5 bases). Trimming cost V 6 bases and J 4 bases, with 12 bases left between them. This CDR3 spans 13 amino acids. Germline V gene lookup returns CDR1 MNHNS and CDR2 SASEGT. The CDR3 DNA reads TGTGCCAGCAGGTGGCGAGACAGCACTGAAGCTTTCTTT. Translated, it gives CASRWRDSTEAFF.

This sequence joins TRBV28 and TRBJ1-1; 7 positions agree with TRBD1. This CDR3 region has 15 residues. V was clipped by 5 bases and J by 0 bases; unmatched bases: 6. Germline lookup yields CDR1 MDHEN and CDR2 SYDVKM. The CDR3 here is CASSLQGLLNTEAFF. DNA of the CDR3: TGTGCCAGCAGTCTACAGGGGCTCCTGAACACTGAAGCTTTCTTT.

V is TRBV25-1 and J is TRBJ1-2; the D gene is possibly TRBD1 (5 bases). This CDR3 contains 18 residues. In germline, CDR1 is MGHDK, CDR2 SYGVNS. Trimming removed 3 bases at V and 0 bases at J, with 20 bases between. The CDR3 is CASSDPRRETPTNYGYTF. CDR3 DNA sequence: TGTGCCAGCAGTGACCCCCGCAGGGAAACCCCTACTAACTATGGCTACACCTTC.

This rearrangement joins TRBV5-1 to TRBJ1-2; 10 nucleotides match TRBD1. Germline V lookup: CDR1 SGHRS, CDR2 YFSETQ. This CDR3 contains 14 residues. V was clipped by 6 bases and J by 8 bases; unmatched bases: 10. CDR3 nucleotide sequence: TGCGCCAGCATCGGGACAGGGGCCTTGGAAGGCTACACCTTC. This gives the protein CASIGTGALEGYTF.

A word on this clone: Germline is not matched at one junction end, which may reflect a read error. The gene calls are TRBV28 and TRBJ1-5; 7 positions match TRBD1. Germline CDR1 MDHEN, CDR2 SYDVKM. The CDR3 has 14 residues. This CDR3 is CASRSTGINQPQNF. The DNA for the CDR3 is TGTGCCAGCAGATCGACAGGGATCAATCAGCCCCAGAATTTT.

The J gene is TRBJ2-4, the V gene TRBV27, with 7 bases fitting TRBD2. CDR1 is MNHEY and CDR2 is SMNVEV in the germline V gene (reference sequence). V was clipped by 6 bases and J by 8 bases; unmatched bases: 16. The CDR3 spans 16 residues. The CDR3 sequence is CASSPTAGAGIYIQYF. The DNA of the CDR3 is TGTGCCAGCAGCCCAACCGCGGGAGCTGGAATTTACATTCAGTACTTC.

In DNA, the CDR3 is TGTGCCAGCCCCCCCCGTACTAGAGGGGGCTCCTACGAGCAGTACTTC. Translated: CASPPRTRGGSYEQYF. The chain has TRBV2 and TRBJ2-7; the D gene is possibly TRBD1 (6 bases). The CDR3 contains 16 residues. The germline V gene encodes CDR1 SNHLY and CDR2 FYNNEI. Trimming pared 8 bases from V and 0 bases from J, leaving 20 bases between. The full variable domain, with the rest looked up from reference TRBV2 and TRBJ2-7, is EPEVTQTPSHQVTQMGQEVILRCVPISNHLYFYWYRQILGQKVEFLVSFYNNEISEKSEIFDDQFSVERPDGSNFTLKIRSTKLEDSAMYFCASPPRTRGGSYEQYFGPGTRLTVT.

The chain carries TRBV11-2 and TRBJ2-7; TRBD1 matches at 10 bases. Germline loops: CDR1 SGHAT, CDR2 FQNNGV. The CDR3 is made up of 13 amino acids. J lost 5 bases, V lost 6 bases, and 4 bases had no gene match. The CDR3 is CASSQGQGNEQYF. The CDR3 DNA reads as TGTGCCAGCAGTCAGGGACAGGGGAACGAGCAGTACTTC.

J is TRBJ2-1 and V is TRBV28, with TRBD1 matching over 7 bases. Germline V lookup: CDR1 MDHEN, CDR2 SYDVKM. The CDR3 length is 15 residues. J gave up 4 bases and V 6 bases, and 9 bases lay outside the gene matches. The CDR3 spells CASRSHGTEYNEQFF. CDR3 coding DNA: TGTGCCAGCAGATCACACGGGACAGAATACAATGAGCAGTTCTTC. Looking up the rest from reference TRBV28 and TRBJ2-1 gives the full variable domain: DVKVTQSSRYLVKRTGEKVFLECVQDMDHENMFWYRQDPGLGLRLIYFSYDVKMKEKGDIPEGYSVSREKKERFSLILESASTNQTSMYLCASRSHGTEYNEQFFGPGTRLTVL.

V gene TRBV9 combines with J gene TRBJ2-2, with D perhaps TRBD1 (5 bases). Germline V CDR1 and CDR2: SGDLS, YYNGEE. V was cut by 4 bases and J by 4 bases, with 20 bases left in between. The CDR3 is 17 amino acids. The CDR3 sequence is CASSLKPSGPPTGELFF. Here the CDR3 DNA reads TGTGCCAGCAGCCTTAAACCATCAGGGCCGCCCACCGGGGAGCTGTTTTTT.

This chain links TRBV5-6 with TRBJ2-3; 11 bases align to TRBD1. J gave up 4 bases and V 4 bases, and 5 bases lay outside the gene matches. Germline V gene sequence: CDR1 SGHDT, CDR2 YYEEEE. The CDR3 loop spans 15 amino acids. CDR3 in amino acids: CASSDRTGGSDTQYF. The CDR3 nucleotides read TGTGCCAGCAGCGACCGGACAGGGGGCTCAGATACGCAGTATTTT. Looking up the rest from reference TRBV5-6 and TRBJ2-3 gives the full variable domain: DAGVTQSPTHLIKTRGQQVTLRCSPKSGHDTVSWYQQALGQGPQFIFQYYEEEERQRGNFPDRFSGHQFPNYSSELNVNALLLGDSALYLCASSDRTGGSDTQYFGPGTRLTVL.

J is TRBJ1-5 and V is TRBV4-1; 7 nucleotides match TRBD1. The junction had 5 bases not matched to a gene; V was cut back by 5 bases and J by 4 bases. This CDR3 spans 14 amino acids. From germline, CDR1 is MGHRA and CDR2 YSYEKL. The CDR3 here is CASSSMTGNQPQHF. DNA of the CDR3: TGCGCCAGCAGCTCAATGACAGGGAATCAGCCCCAGCATTTT.